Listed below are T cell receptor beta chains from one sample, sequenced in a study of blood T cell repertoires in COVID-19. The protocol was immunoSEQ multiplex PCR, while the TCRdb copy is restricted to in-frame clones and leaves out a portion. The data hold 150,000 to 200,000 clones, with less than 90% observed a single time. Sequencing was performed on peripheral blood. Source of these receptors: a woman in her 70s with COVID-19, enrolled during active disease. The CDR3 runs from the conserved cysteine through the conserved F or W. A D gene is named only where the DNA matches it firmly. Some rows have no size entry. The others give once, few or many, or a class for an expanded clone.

CDR3: CSTGARQETQYF; DNA: TGCAGCACCGGCGCCCGCCAAGAGACCCAGTACTTC; length: 12; V: TRBV29-1; D: NA; J: TRBJ2-5; size: few
CDR3: CASTHADYEQYF; DNA: TGTGCCAGCACCCATGCGGACTACGAGCAGTACTTC; length: 12; V: TRBV21-1; D: NA; J: TRBJ2-7; size: NA
CDR3: CSVIRDRGRTEAFF; DNA: TGCAGCGTCATCCGGGACAGGGGGAGGACTGAAGCTTTCTTT; length: 14; V: TRBV29-1; D: TRBD1; J: TRBJ1-1; size: NA
CDR3: CAISERLAGAGELFF; DNA: TGTGCCATCAGTGAGCGCCTAGCGGGAGCCGGGGAGCTGTTTTTT; length: 15; V: TRBV10-3; D: TRBD2; J: TRBJ2-2; size: NA
CDR3: CASSTGQGIINEQFF; DNA: TGTGCCAGCAGTACCGGACAGGGGATAATCAATGAGCAGTTCTTC; length: 15; V: TRBV6-6; D: TRBD1; J: TRBJ2-1; size: NA
CDR3: CSARAPETQYF; DNA: TGCAGTGCTAGGGCCCCGGAGACCCAGTACTTC; length: 11; V: TRBV20-1; D: NA; J: TRBJ2-5; size: NA
CDR3: CAISDARQYNEQFF; DNA: TGTGCCATCAGTGACGCCAGGCAGTACAATGAGCAGTTCTTC; length: 14; V: TRBV10-3; D: NA; J: TRBJ2-1; size: NA
CDR3: CSAVLGSGTEAFF; DNA: TGCAGCGCGGTGTTAGGGAGTGGCACTGAAGCTTTCTTT; length: 13; V: TRBV29-1; D: NA; J: TRBJ1-1; size: NA
CDR3: CSASAVDAGETQYF; DNA: TGCAGTGCTAGTGCGGTTGATGCGGGAGAGACCCAGTACTTC; length: 14; V: TRBV20-1; D: NA; J: TRBJ2-5; size: NA
CDR3: CAWKGGGPHEQYF; DNA: TGTGCCTGGAAGGGGGGAGGGCCTCACGAGCAGTACTTC; length: 13; V: TRBV30; D: NA; J: TRBJ2-7; size: NA
CDR3: CASTGLALSSYNEQFF; DNA: TGTGCCAGCACCGGACTAGCCCTAAGCTCCTACAATGAGCAGTTCTTC; length: 16; V: TRBV27; D: TRBD2; J: TRBJ2-1; size: NA
CDR3: CASSGLTAGKNTEAFF; DNA: TGTGCCAGCAGCGGACTGACAGCCGGCAAGAACACTGAAGCTTTCTTT; length: 16; V: TRBV9; D: NA; J: TRBJ1-1; size: NA
CDR3: CASSPHTDTQYF; DNA: TGTGCCAGCAGCCCCCACACAGATACGCAGTATTTT; length: 12; V: TRBV7-3; D: NA; J: TRBJ2-3; size: NA
CDR3: CSVGFGIEAFF; DNA: TGCAGCGTTGGTTTCGGGATTGAAGCTTTCTTT; length: 11; V: TRBV29-1; D: NA; J: TRBJ1-1; size: NA
CDR3: CASSDFTGTSGAYNEQFF; DNA: TGTGCCAGCAGTGACTTTACCGGGACTAGCGGGGCCTACAATGAGCAGTTCTTC; length: 18; V: TRBV6-4; D: TRBD2; J: TRBJ2-1; size: NA
CDR3: CASSVAPDNYEQYF; DNA: TGTGCCAGCAGCGTAGCACCGGACAACTACGAGCAGTACTTC; length: 14; V: TRBV9; D: NA; J: TRBJ2-7; size: NA
CDR3: CASMDSRTDTQYF; DNA: TGCGCCAGCATGGACAGCCGCACAGATACGCAGTATTTT; length: 13; V: TRBV5-1; D: NA; J: TRBJ2-3; size: NA
CDR3: CATSRDRQDNRYEQYF; DNA: TGTGCCACCAGCAGAGATCGACAGGACAACCGCTACGAGCAGTACTTC; length: 16; V: TRBV15; D: NA; J: TRBJ2-7; size: NA
CDR3: CASSWQGVVEQFF; DNA: TGTGCCAGCAGTTGGCAGGGGGTTGTTGAGCAGTTCTTC; length: 13; V: TRBV6-5; D: TRBD1; J: TRBJ2-1; size: once